These T cell receptor beta chains were read from a single sample in a study of shared clonotypes between healthy human individuals. Produced via immunoSEQ multiplex PCR; TCRdb's table is partial and in-frame only. The table shows 2 million to 2.5 million clones, with 85% to 95% occurring only once. Input material: naive CD4+ T cells from PBMCs. These receptors were obtained from a man aged 18 to 30 in good health. Some clones in this sample may be carry-over from other donors' samples. Each CDR3 is given with its conserved first and last residue. Fields, in order: J gene, D gene, CDR3 length, V gene, clone size, CDR3 DNA, CDR3 protein. The D gene is left open where the match is weak. Not all rows give a size; the values are once, few, many and, for expanded clones, a class.

>TRBJ2-1|TRBD2|16|TRBV6-1|.
TGTGCCAGCAGTGATCCTAGCGGGAGTGGGCACAATGAGCAGTTCTTC
CASSDPSGSGHNEQFF
>TRBJ2-2|TRBD2|18|TRBV18|.
TGTGCCAGCTCACCACCCGGGGTACTAGCGGTCAACACCGGGGAGCTGTTTTTT
CASSPPGVLAVNTGELFF
>TRBJ2-3|.|14|TRBV6-5|.
TGTGCCAGCACCCGGCGACCCCGTACAGATACGCAGTATTTT
CASTRRPRTDTQYF
>TRBJ2-3|.|15|TRBV27|.
TGTGCCAGCAGTTTGACGGGCCTTGGCGGGTATACGCAGTATTTT
CASSLTGLGGYTQYF
>TRBJ2-1|TRBD1|15|TRBV11-1|.
TGTGCCAGCAGCTTCGAAGGGGGCGTTAACAATGAGCAGTTCTTC
CASSFEGGVNNEQFF
>TRBJ2-7|.|10|TRBV7-9|.
TGTGCCAGCGGAAACTACGAGCAGTACTTC
CASGNYEQYF
>TRBJ2-7|TRBD2|17|TRBV5-1|.
TGCGCCAGCAGCTTGGGACTAGCGGGAGGCATCTCCTACGAGCAGTACTTC
CASSLGLAGGISYEQYF
>TRBJ2-5|TRBD1|17|TRBV5-1|.
TGCGCCAGCAGCTCGGGACAGCCGACCGAACTCCAAGAGACCCAGTACTTC
CASSSGQPTELQETQYF
>TRBJ2-7|TRBD1|13|TRBV28|.
TGTGCCAGCAGCATCCGACAGGGCCACGAGCAGTACTTC
CASSIRQGHEQYF
>TRBJ2-1|.|15|TRBV19|.
TGTGCCAGTAGTATTGGTCTGCCGATCTACAATGAGCAGTTCTTC
CASSIGLPIYNEQFF
>TRBJ2-5|TRBD2|17|TRBV7-3|.
TGTGCCAGCAGCCTCACGGGACTAGCGGGAAGTTGGGAGACCCAGTACTTC
CASSLTGLAGSWETQYF
>TRBJ1-4|.|16|TRBV7-9|once
TGTGCCAGCAGCTTATTGTCTGGAACTCCTAATGAAAAACTGTTTTTT
CASSLLSGTPNEKLFF
>TRBJ1-2|.|16|TRBV28|.
TGTGCCAGCACCCCCCCGGGGCCCAGGAGGAGGGATGGCTACACCTTC
CASTPPGPRRRDGYTF
>TRBJ2-7|.|13|TRBV7-2|.
TGTGCCAGCAGCTTATGGGAAAACCTGGAGCAGTACTTC
CASSLWENLEQYF
>TRBJ1-3|.|17|TRBV7-3|.
TGTGCCAGCAGCTTATCGTATCGGGGGTCCTCTGGAAACACCATATATTTT
CASSLSYRGSSGNTIYF
>TRBJ2-7|.|16|TRBV7-9|.
TGTGCCAGCAGCTTAGGTATTCTGGCGGGCACCTACGAGCAGTACTTC
CASSLGILAGTYEQYF
>TRBJ2-5|TRBD1|15|TRBV10-3|.
TGTGCCATCAGTGAGCTAGGACAGGGTGTGAAGACCCAGTACTTC
CAISELGQGVKTQYF
>TRBJ1-3|.|17|TRBV29-1|.
TGCAGCGTTGGCTTTCTAGAGGGGGAGTTCTCTGGAAACACCATATATTTT
CSVGFLEGEFSGNTIYF
>TRBJ2-1|.|18|TRBV28|.
TGTGCCAGCAGTTCCCCCCTAGGAGTTGGGGGCACCTACAATGAGCAGTTCTTC
CASSSPLGVGGTYNEQFF
>TRBJ2-5|.|15|TRBV5-6|.
TGTGCCAGCAGCTTGGCCAATTTTCTGCAAGAGACCCAGTACTTC
CASSLANFLQETQYF
>TRBJ2-7|TRBD1|14|TRBV18|.
TGTGCCAGCTCACAAGGGGACAGGGGCAACGAGCAGTACTTC
CASSQGDRGNEQYF
>TRBJ2-1|.|15|TRBV9|.
TGTGCCAGCTCAGTGCGGCAGAGCTCCTACAATGAGCAGTTCTTC
CASSVRQSSYNEQFF
>TRBJ2-1|TRBD2|15|TRBV9|.
TGTGCCAGCAGCGTAGCTAGCGGAACCTACAATGAGCAGTTCTTC
CASSVASGTYNEQFF
>TRBJ1-2|.|12|TRBV25-1|.
TGTGCCAGCAGAGGAGGGACCTATGGCTACACCTTC
CASRGGTYGYTF
>TRBJ2-5|.|12|TRBV29-1|.
TGCAGCGTTGGGGGCGCCCAAGAGACCCAGTACTTC
CSVGGAQETQYF
>TRBJ1-1|.|14|TRBV9|.
TGTGCCAGCAGCGTAGATAGTAGGGCCGTTGAAGCTTTCTTT
CASSVDSRAVEAFF
>TRBJ2-5|TRBD2|14|TRBV5-1|.
TGCGCCAGCAGCATAACTAGCGGCCAAGAGACCCAGTACTTC
CASSITSGQETQYF
>TRBJ2-7|.|15|TRBV5-4|.
TGTGCCAGCAGCTTGGCCGCTCGGGACTCCTACGAGCAGTACTTC
CASSLAARDSYEQYF
>TRBJ2-5|.|14|TRBV6-5|.
TGTGCCAGCAGTTACTTGGGGTACCAAGAGACCCAGTACTTC
CASSYLGYQETQYF
>TRBJ2-3|.|10|TRBV20-1|.
TGCAGTGCTAATCCAGATACGCAGTATTTT
CSANPDTQYF
>TRBJ2-1|TRBD2|15|TRBV7-9|.
TGTGCCACGCGCCAGCGGGGAAACCCCTACAATGAGCAGTTCTTC
CATRQRGNPYNEQFF
>TRBJ2-1|.|16|TRBV9|.
TGTGCCAGCAGCTTCGGGACTCCCAGCTCCTACAATGAGCAGTTCTTC
CASSFGTPSSYNEQFF
>TRBJ2-7|TRBD2|15|TRBV6-1|once
TGTGCCAGCACCAGGCCGGGACTAGCGACCTACGAGCAGTACTTC
CASTRPGLATYEQYF
>TRBJ1-5|.|14|TRBV6-1|.
TGTGCCAGCAGTGAAGTAACAGGTAATCAGCCCCAGCATTTT
CASSEVTGNQPQHF
>TRBJ2-3|.|15|TRBV5-1|.
TGCGCCAGCAGCCCAGGGCAGCGGAACACAGATACGCAGTATTTT
CASSPGQRNTDTQYF
>TRBJ2-5|.|14|TRBV10-3|.
TGTGCCATCAAGAAAGACACGGTTGAAGAGACCCAGTACTTC
CAIKKDTVEETQYF
>TRBJ2-7|TRBD1|15|TRBV18|.
TGTGCCAGCTCAAAGATGGGACAGTCAACCTACGAGCAGTACTTC
CASSKMGQSTYEQYF
>TRBJ2-1|.|16|TRBV4-2|.
TGTGCCAGCAGCCCGCCCTTCCGCGGGGTCGAGGATGAGCAGTTCTTC
CASSPPFRGVEDEQFF
>TRBJ2-7|TRBD2|15|TRBV6-1|.
TGTGCCAGCAGTGAGAGTAGCGGGAGTTGGGACGAGCAGTACTTC
CASSESSGSWDEQYF
>TRBJ2-3|.|20|TRBV2|.
TGTGCCAGCACAGGGTTTTGGCGGTCAGAACCCATCCCACTCAAAGATACGCAGTATTTT
CASTGFWRSEPIPLKDTQYF
>TRBJ2-5|TRBD2|17|TRBV9|.
TGTGCCAGCAGCGTAGGGGTAGCGGGACTGCGAGGCGAGACCCAGTACTTC
CASSVGVAGLRGETQYF
>TRBJ2-2|.|16|TRBV5-1|once
TGCGCCAGCAGCTTGGGACCAGCCGCGAACACCGGGGAGCTGTTTTTT
CASSLGPAANTGELFF
>TRBJ2-1|.|16|TRBV5-1|.
TGCGCCAGCAGCCGATCCCGGCCAGGGGTAGGCAATGAGCAGTTCTTC
CASSRSRPGVGNEQFF
>TRBJ2-2|.|14|TRBV6-6|.
TGTGCCAGCCTCTGGGGGGCGAACGGCGGGGAGCTGTTTTTT
CASLWGANGGELFF
>TRBJ1-5|.|15|TRBV11-3|.
TGTGCCAGCAGCCCAAGTGGGGGGAGTGATCAGCCCCAGCATTTT
CASSPSGGSDQPQHF